This T cell receptor (beta chain) was sequenced in a study of regulatory T cells in long-lasting Graves disease. The study's findings and limits: The sample size was small, and this may have reduced accuracy. Investigators studied peripheral blood only, not thyroid tissue.

Points on this clonotype: The antigen is undetermined. A much larger clone differs by one base, so this may be a read error.

Germline CDR1 MNHEY, CDR2 SMNVEV (reference sequence). The CDR3 extends over 15 amino acids. Arm-PCR of CDR3 regions and iRepertoire HTBI primers were used to build TCR beta libraries. MiXCR, applied by TCRdb to the multiplex PCR reads, yields one record per CDR3 protein. The sample lists roughly 500,000 distinct CDR3 sequences; approximately 13% were seen once. Sample time point: newly diagnosed GD, antithyroid drugs for less than 3 months. With RNA extracted from PBMCs as input, the TCR library was made. This sample also appeared in a second study, on T cells in Graves' hyperthyroidism and ophthalmopathy. From that second work: Researchers barred patients who had uncontrolled infection, other autoimmune disease, pregnancy or lactation.

The clonotype was recovered from a man aged 25 to 45 with Graves disease. This rearrangement joins TRBV27 to TRBJ1-5, with D tentatively TRBD1 (5 bases). The specimen was peripheral blood mononuclear cells (PBMCs), collected at new diagnosis, from a patient treated with antithyroid drugs. The CDR3 is CASSSQGSGNQPRHF. In nucleotides, the CDR3 is TGTGCCAGCAGTTCGCAGGGAAGTGGCAATCAGCCCCGGCATTTT.